This TCR beta chain emerged from a study of T cell responses to AZD1222 COVID-19 vaccine. The CDR3 has 14 residues. Per the germline V gene, CDR1 is MNHEY and CDR2 is SVGAGI. V was pared by 5 bases and J by 8 bases, with 7 bases of the junction left unmatched. Using immunoSEQ multiplex PCR, the repertoire was profiled, and TCRdb retains in-frame clones only, with some absent. The sample consists of 150,000 to 200,000 clones, about 92% of them appearing once. This clone appeared a single time. Its antigen remains unknown. Study-wide findings and caveats: White British people made up most donors, females outnumbered males, and clonal diversity was possibly underestimated. Among AZD1222 vaccinees, only five to seven were seropositive at baseline.

Sequences were derived from peripheral blood, sampled on day 0 of AZD1222 vaccination. The chain has TRBV6-5 and TRBJ1-4; TRBD1 matches at 8 bases. The clonotype originates from an adult in good health. CDR3 amino acids: CASSRQGMGEKLFF. The CDR3 DNA follows: TGTGCCAGCAGTAGACAGGGGATGGGCGAAAAACTGTTTTTT.